Described below is a single TCR beta chain sequence and its context. The antigen is undetermined. V gave up 6 bases and J gave up 0 bases, with 8 bases separating them. The CDR3 is made up of 14 amino acids. The germline CDR1 and CDR2 sequences are SGHVS and FQNEAQ. The data were taken from a study of graft-versus-host responses after intestinal transplantation. Study findings and constraints: Early declines in HvG clones that occurred post-transplant were associated with peak circulating GvH clone levels. The study found high graft-versus-host to host-versus-graft clonal ratios in allografts of patients with graft-donor T cell macrochimerism. GvH clones appeared in recipient marrow, some first in ileum or blood.

Only in-frame clones appear in the TCRdb table, and some are missing; sequencing was by immunoSEQ multiplex PCR. The sample yields tens of thousands of clones, about 90% seen once. The sequence was obtained from a human patient who received an intestinal transplant, so some T cells may come from the graft donor. This sample comprised PBMCs, obtained approximately 320 days after intestinal transplant. The rearrangement links TRBV7-8 to TRBJ2-2; D remains ambiguous. The CDR3 region is CASSTYANTGELFF. For the CDR3, the DNA is TGTGCCAGCAGTACATACGCGAACACCGGGGAGCTGTTTTTT.